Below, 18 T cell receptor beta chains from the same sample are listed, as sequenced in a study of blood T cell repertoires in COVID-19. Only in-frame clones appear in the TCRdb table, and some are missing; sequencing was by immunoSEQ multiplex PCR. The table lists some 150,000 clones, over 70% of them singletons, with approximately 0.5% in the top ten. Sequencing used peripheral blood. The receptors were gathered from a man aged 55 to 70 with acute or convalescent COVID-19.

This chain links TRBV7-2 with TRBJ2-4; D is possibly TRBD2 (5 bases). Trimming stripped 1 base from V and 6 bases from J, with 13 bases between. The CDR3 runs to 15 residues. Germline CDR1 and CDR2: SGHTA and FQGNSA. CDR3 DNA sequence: TGTGCCAGCAGCTTAGTCGGTGGGGAGAGAAACATTCAGTACTTC. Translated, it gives CASSLVGGERNIQYF.

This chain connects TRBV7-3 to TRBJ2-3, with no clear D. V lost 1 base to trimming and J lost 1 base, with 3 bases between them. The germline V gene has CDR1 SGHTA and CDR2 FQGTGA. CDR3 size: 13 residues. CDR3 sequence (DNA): TGTGCCAGCAGCTTAATCGGCACAGATACGCAGTATTTT. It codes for CASSLIGTDTQYF.

The DNA of the CDR3 is TGCAGCGTAGACTCCAATACGGGACAGCACAATCAGCCCCAGCATTTT. Protein sequence: CSVDSNTGQHNQPQHF. The rearrangement uses TRBV29-1 and TRBJ1-5; 7 bases align to TRBD1. This CDR3 region has 16 residues. The germline CDR1 and CDR2 sequences are SQVTM and ANQGSEA. J lost 3 bases, V lost 6 bases, and 14 bases had no gene match.

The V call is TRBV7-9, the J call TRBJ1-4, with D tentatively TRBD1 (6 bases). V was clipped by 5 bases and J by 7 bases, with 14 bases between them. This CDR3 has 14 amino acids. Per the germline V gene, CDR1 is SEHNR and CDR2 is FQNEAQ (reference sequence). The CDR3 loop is CASSGQNVGEKLFF. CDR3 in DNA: TGTGCCAGCAGCGGACAGAATGTGGGTGAAAAACTGTTTTTT.

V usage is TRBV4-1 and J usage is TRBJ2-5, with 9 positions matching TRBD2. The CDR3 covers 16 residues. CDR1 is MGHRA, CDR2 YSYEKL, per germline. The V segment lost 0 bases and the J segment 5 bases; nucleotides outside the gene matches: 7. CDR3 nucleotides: TGCGCCAGCAGCCAAGAAGGGCGGGGGGGCCCTGAGACCCAGTACTTC. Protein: CASSQEGRGGPETQYF.

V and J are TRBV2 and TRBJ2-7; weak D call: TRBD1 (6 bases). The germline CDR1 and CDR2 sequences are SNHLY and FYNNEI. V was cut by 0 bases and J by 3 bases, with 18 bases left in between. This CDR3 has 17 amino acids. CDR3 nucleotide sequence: TGTGCCAGCAGTGAAGCGCGATGGGGGCCGGCGATCTACGAGCAGTACTTC. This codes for CASSEARWGPAIYEQYF.

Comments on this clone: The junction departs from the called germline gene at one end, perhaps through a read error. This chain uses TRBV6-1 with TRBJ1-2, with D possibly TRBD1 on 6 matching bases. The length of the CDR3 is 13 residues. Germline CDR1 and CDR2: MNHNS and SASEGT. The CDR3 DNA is TGTGCCAGCAGGGAAGGGGGGGTCGTTGGCTACACCTTC. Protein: CASREGGVVGYTF.

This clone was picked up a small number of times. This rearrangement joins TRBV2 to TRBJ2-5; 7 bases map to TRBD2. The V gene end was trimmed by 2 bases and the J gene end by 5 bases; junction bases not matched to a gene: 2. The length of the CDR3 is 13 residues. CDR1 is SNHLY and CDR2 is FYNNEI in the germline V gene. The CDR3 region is CASSERRGETQYF. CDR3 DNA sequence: TGTGCCAGCAGTGAACGGCGGGGGGAGACCCAGTACTTC.

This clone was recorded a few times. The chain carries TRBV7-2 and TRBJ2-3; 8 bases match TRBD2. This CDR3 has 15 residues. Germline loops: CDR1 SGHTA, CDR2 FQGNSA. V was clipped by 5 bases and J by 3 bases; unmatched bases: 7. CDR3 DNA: TGTGCCAGCAGCCCGCAGGGGACTAGGACAGATACGCAGTATTTT. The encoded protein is CASSPQGTRTDTQYF.

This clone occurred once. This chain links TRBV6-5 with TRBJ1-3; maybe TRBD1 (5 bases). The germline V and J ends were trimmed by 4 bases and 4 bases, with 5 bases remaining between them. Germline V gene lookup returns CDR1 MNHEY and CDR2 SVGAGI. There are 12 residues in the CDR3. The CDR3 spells CASSSGGNTIYF. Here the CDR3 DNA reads TGTGCCAGCAGTTCAGGGGGAAACACCATATATTTT.

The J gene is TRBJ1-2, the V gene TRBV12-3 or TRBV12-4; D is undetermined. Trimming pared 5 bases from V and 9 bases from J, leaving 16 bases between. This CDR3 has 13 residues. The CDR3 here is CASSTSSSRSYTF. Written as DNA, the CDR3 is TGTGCCAGCAGTACTTCATCGTCTCGTAGCTACACCTTC.

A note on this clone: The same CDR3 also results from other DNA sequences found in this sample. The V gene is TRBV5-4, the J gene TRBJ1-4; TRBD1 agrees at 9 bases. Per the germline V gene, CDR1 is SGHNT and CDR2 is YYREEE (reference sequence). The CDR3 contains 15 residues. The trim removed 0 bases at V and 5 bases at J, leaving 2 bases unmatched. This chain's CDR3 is CASSLVGTGNEKLFF. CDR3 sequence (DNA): TGTGCCAGCAGCTTGGTTGGGACAGGGAATGAAAAACTGTTTTTT.

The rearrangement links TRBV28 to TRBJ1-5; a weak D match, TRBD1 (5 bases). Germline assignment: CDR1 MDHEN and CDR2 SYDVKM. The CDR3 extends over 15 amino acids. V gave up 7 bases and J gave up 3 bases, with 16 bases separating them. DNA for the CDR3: TGTGCCAGCAACCCCCTTGGGGGGTTCAATCAGCCCCAGCATTTT. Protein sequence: CASNPLGGFNQPQHF.

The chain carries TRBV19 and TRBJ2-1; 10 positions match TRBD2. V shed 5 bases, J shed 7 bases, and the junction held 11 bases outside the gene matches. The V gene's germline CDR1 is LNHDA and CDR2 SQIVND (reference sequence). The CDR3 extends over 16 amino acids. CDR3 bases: TGTGCCAGTAGTCTTCACCCTAGCGGGGGTAGGAATGAGCAGTTCTTC. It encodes CASSLHPSGGRNEQFF.

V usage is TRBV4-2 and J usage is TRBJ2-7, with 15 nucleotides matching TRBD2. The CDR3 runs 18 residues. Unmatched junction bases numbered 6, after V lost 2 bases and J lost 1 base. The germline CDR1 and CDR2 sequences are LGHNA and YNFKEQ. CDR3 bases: TGTGCCAGCAGCCAAACCGGGACTAGCGGGGGGAGGTCCTACGAGCAGTACTTC. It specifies CASSQTGTSGGRSYEQYF.

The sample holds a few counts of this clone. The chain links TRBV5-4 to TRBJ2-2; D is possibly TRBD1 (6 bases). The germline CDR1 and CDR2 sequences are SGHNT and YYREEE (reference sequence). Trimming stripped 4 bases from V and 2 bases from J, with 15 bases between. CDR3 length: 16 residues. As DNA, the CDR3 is TGTGCCAGCAGCGGGCGTAGGGGGTCAAACACCGGGGAGCTGTTTTTT. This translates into CASSGRRGSNTGELFF.

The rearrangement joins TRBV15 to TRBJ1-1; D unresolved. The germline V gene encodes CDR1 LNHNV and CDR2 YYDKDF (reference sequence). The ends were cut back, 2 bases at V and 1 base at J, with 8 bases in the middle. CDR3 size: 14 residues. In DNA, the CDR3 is TGTGCCACCAGCAGACAGGTGACGAACACTGAAGCTTTCTTT. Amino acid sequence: CATSRQVTNTEAFF. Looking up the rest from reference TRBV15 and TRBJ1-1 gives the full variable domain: DAMVIQNPRYQVTQFGKPVTLSCSQTLNHNVMYWYQQKSSQAPKLLFHYYDKDFNNEADTPDNFQSRRPNTSFCFLDIRSPGLGDTAMYLCATSRQVTNTEAFFGQGTRLTVV.

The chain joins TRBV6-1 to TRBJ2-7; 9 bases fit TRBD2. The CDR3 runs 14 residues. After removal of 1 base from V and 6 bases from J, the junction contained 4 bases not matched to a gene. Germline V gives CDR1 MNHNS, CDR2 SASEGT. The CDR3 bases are TGTGCCAGCAGTGAAGGGCGGGAGGGTACCGAGCAGTACTTC. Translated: CASSEGREGTEQYF.